This TCR beta chain was identified in a study of regulatory T cells in long-lasting Graves disease. This clonotype was seen ten or more times. Described time point: newly diagnosed GD, antithyroid drugs for less than 3 months. Generation of the TCR library employed RNA extracted from PBMCs. Relying on iRepertoire HTBI primers and Arm-PCR of CDR3 regions, the team built TCR beta libraries. In TCRdb, the multiplex PCR reads were re-called with MiXCR into one record per CDR3 protein. In the table there are 350,000 to 500,000 distinct CDR3 sequences, less than 15% of which are singletons. The CDR3 length is 16 residues. J gave up 4 bases and V 5 bases, and 7 bases lay outside the gene matches. In addition, the sample was reused for a study of T cells in Graves' hyperthyroidism and ophthalmopathy.

The sequencing here drew on peripheral blood mononuclear cells (PBMCs), taken at new diagnosis, from a patient treated with antithyroid drugs. This TCR was sampled from a woman aged 45-65 years with Graves disease. The rearrangement links TRBV12-3 or TRBV12-4 to TRBJ2-7, with 14 bases fitting TRBD2. This chain's CDR3 is CASSPGLAGVGYEQYF. For the CDR3, the DNA is TGTGCCAGCAGTCCGGGACTAGCGGGAGTAGGGTACGAGCAGTACTTC.